Below are 10 T cell receptor beta chains sequenced from a single sample in a study of monozygotic twins with inflammatory bowel disease. TCRdb re-called the 5' RACE reads and catalogs CDR3 proteins one per entry, DNA excluded. Across 70,000 to 95,000 distinct CDR3 sequences, the top ten clones capture about 8% of the sample. The sample taken for sequencing was blood. The receptors stem from a human donor with ulcerative colitis or Crohn's disease, or a healthy co-twin of an affected twin (not recorded which).

The gene calls are TRBV12-3 or TRBV12-4 and TRBJ1-3; TCRdb names TRBD1, which stays unverified in the absence of DNA. CDR3 length: 16 amino acids. The CDR3 region is CASSGLGTPSGNTIYF.

The chain uses TRBV20-1 and TRBJ2-2. This CDR3 has 11 residues. CDR1 and CDR2 from the germline V gene are DFQATT and SNEGSKA (reference sequence). CDR3 sequence reads: CSARVTGELFF.

The V gene is TRBV7-9, the J gene TRBJ2-3; absent DNA, TCRdb's TRBD1 call cannot be checked. Germline V CDR1 and CDR2: SEHNR, FQNEAQ (reference sequence). This CDR3 is built from 13 residues. CDR3 region: CASGGASTDTQYF.

The chain recombines TRBV4-1 with TRBJ1-1. The CDR3 runs to 16 residues. CDR1 and CDR2 from the germline V gene are MGHRA and YSYEKL. The CDR3 is CASSQVALTVNTEAFF.

This chain links TRBV28 with TRBJ2-7; TCRdb picks TRBD1, but there is no DNA to check that call. The CDR3 length is 11 residues. The germline CDR1 and CDR2 sequences are MDHEN and SYDVKM. The CDR3 protein is CAGGGDYEQYF.

The V gene is TRBV5-1, the J gene TRBJ2-1; TCRdb's assignment of TRBD2 cannot be checked, as there is no DNA. The V gene's germline CDR1 is SGHRS and CDR2 YFSETQ. The CDR3 consists of 16 residues. This CDR3 is CASSSGLAGGHNEQFF.

The V gene is TRBV11-2, the J gene TRBJ2-1; TCRdb's assignment of TRBD1 cannot be checked, as there is no DNA. Per the germline V gene, CDR1 is SGHAT and CDR2 is FQNNGV. CDR3 length: 17 amino acids. The CDR3 region is CASSLVGAGGMRNEQFF.

The V gene is TRBV6-1, the J gene TRBJ2-3; TCRdb reports TRBD1, a call that lacks DNA to check it against. Germline lookup yields CDR1 MNHNS and CDR2 SASEGT. The CDR3 is 16 amino acids. CDR3 amino acids: CASSGIGTVSTDTQYF.

The V and J genes are TRBV27 and TRBJ2-7; TCRdb's assignment of TRBD1 cannot be checked, as there is no DNA. The CDR3 is made up of 15 amino acids. The V gene's germline CDR1 is MNHEY and CDR2 SMNVEV (reference sequence). This CDR3 reads CASSPWDRATYEQYF.

The chain links TRBV15 to TRBJ1-1; as DNA is missing, the TRBD1 call by TCRdb cannot be tested. Germline lookup yields CDR1 LNHNV and CDR2 YYDKDF (reference sequence). The CDR3 is 14 amino acids. CDR3 region: CATSSPLWGTEAFF. The variable domain in full, with the rest retrieved from reference TRBV15 and TRBJ1-1, is DAMVIQNPRYQVTQFGKPVTLSCSQTLNHNVMYWYQQKSSQAPKLLFHYYDKDFNNEADTPDNFQSRRPNTSFCFLDIRSPGLGDTAMYLCATSSPLWGTEAFFGQGTRLTVV.